This entry lists 10 T cell receptor beta chains sequenced from one sample in a study of identical twins. TCRdb itself ran the 5' RACE reads through MiXCR, one entry per CDR3 protein. The sample consists of about 240,000 distinct CDR3 sequences, approximately 7.8% of them appearing once. The same data also went into a second study, on yellow fever vaccine responses in identical twins.

The source material was CD8+ T cells sorted from blood. The source is a woman between 18 and 29 years old in good health.

The rearrangement uses TRBV6-5 and TRBJ2-1, with TRBD1 matching 10 bases. The germline gives CDR1 MNHEY, CDR2 SVGAGI. The V gene end was trimmed by 4 bases and the J gene end by 8 bases; junction bases not matched to a gene: 8. The CDR3 extends over 15 amino acids. The DNA for the CDR3 is TGTGCCAGCAGTTGGGGGGACAGGGGTATCGATGAGCAGTTCTTC. The encoded protein is CASSWGDRGIDEQFF.

This clonotype was counted between two and nine times. This rearrangement joins TRBV15 to TRBJ1-6, with 10 bases that match TRBD1. V dropped 3 bases and J dropped 1; count of bases not matched to a gene: 9. This CDR3 is 19 amino acids long. Germline V gene lookup returns CDR1 LNHNV and CDR2 YYDKDF (reference sequence). CDR3 sequence reads: CATSSPGTGESSYNSPLHF. Written as DNA, the CDR3 is TGTGCCACCAGCAGTCCCGGGACAGGGGAATCGTCCTATAATTCACCCCTCCACTTT.

This chain links TRBV21-1 with TRBJ2-7; the D segment call TRBD1 is taken from the table without a DNA check. TRBV21-1 is a listed pseudogene. The CDR3 runs to 17 residues. The CDR3 protein is CASRSKRGQGRWYEQYV. The CDR3 DNA reads TGTGCCAGCAGATCAAAACGGGGGCAGGGGCGTTGGTACGAGCAGTACGTC.

This rearrangement joins TRBV12-3 or TRBV12-4 to TRBJ2-1, with 11 bases fitting TRBD2. This CDR3 comprises 19 residues. J gave up 7 bases and V 11 bases, and 25 bases lay outside the gene matches. CDR3 sequence reads: CARCLALRASGGSLNEQFF. CDR3 DNA sequence: TGTGCCCGCTGTTTAGCGCTAAGGGCTAGCGGGGGGAGTTTGAATGAGCAGTTCTTC.

This chain links TRBV12-3 or TRBV12-4 with TRBJ2-3, with 7 bases lining up with TRBD1. The junction had 2 bases not matched to a gene; V was cut back by 5 bases and J by 0 bases. The CDR3 runs 14 residues. The CDR3 loop reads CASSRQGSTDTQYF. The CDR3 coding sequence is TGTGCCAGCAGTCGACAGGGTAGCACAGATACGCAGTATTTT.

The chain joins TRBV20-1 to TRBJ2-1; D is unclear. Germline values: CDR1 DFQATT, CDR2 SNEGSKA (reference sequence). The V and J ends lost 3 bases and 3 bases respectively, with 9 bases between them. The CDR3 runs to 13 residues. CDR3 amino acids: CSASSLDYNEQFF. In nucleotides, the CDR3 is TGCAGTGCTAGCTCTTTGGACTACAATGAGCAGTTCTTC.

This chain connects TRBV27 to TRBJ2-1, with 9 positions matching TRBD2. CDR1 is MNHEY, CDR2 SMNVEV, per germline (reference sequence). Trimming cost V 6 bases and J 3 bases; bases outside gene matches: 3. This CDR3 is built from 14 residues. The DNA of the CDR3 is TGTGCCAGCAGGGAGACTAGCGGCTACAATGAGCAGTTCTTC. Its translation: CASRETSGYNEQFF.

This clonotype was found many times. The chain couples TRBV20-1 to TRBJ2-1; no clear D gene. The CDR3 consists of 12 residues. The V gene's germline CDR1 is DFQATT and CDR2 SNEGSKA (reference sequence). V was trimmed by 1 base and J by 5 bases, leaving 6 bases between them. CDR3 loop: CSARVADNEQFF. DNA of the CDR3: TGCAGTGCTAGAGTTGCGGACAATGAGCAGTTCTTC.

V and J are TRBV20-1 and TRBJ2-3, with D perhaps TRBD2 (6 bases). The CDR3 is made up of 14 amino acids. Trimming removed 6 bases at V and 2 bases at J, with 15 bases between. The germline V gene has CDR1 DFQATT and CDR2 SNEGSKA (reference sequence). The DNA of the CDR3 is TGCAGTGCCCCTAGTAGCGGCCACACAGATACGCAGTATTTT. As protein: CSAPSSGHTDTQYF.

This clonotype showed up just a few times. The V and J genes are TRBV6-1 and TRBJ2-7; a possible D gene is TRBD2 (6 bases). Germline loops: CDR1 MNHNS, CDR2 SASEGT. The CDR3 is made up of 15 amino acids. V shed 8 bases and J shed 0 bases, with 17 bases lying between them. Written as DNA, the CDR3 is TGTGCCAGCCAGGCGTGGGCGGGGAGCTCCTACGAGCAGTACGTC. This codes for CASQAWAGSSYEQYV.